The rows below give T cell receptor beta chains drawn from one sample of a study of cytotoxic CD8 clonotypes in ibrutinib-treated CLL. The repertoire was sequenced with immunoSEQ multiplex PCR; TCRdb's copy has only in-frame clones and lacks some. In the table there are around 150,000 clones, roughly 88% of which are singletons. The starting material was PBMCs, obtained at disease progression, from a patient treated with ibrutinib. These receptors were obtained from a human donor with chronic lymphocytic leukemia. Both conserved end residues are part of each CDR3. The D gene is left open where the match is weak. Clone sizes are given selectively: once, few, many, or a class where the clone is expanded.

D: -
J: TRBJ1-1
V: TRBV5-1
size: few
DNA: TGCGCCAGCAGCCCACCGGGGGCAAACACTGAAGCTTTCTTT
CDR3: CASSPPGANTEAFF

D: -
J: TRBJ2-7
V: TRBV5-6
size: -
DNA: TGTGCCAGCAGCCTACAGGAGCCGGGACTCCCGGTGGCCTACGAGCAGTACTTC
CDR3: CASSLQEPGLPVAYEQYF

D: -
J: TRBJ1-4
V: TRBV9
size: -
DNA: TGTGCCAGCAGCGTAGGAGGCAGGGGTCGCGAAAAACTGTTTTTT
CDR3: CASSVGGRGREKLFF

D: -
J: TRBJ1-1
V: TRBV29-1
size: once
DNA: TGCAGCGTAGGGGGGACTGAAGCTTTCTTT
CDR3: CSVGGTEAFF

D: TRBD2
J: TRBJ2-5
V: TRBV7-2
size: -
DNA: TGTGCCAGCAGCTTAGTGGGGACTAGTTTTGAGACCCAGTACTTC
CDR3: CASSLVGTSFETQYF

D: -
J: TRBJ2-5
V: TRBV6-5
size: -
DNA: TGTGCCAGCAAAAGGACCAAGCAAGAGACCCAGTACTTC
CDR3: CASKRTKQETQYF

D: TRBD2
J: TRBJ2-2
V: TRBV5-1
size: -
DNA: TGCGCCAGCAGCTATCTAGCGGGAGATGGCGGGGAGCTGTTTTTT
CDR3: CASSYLAGDGGELFF

D: -
J: TRBJ1-1
V: TRBV30
size: once
DNA: TGTGCCTGGAGTGTATCTAGGGGTGACACTGAAGCTTTCTTT
CDR3: CAWSVSRGDTEAFF

D: TRBD2
J: TRBJ2-7
V: TRBV19
size: -
DNA: TGTGCCAGTAGTATCCCAACTAGCGGAAGCTCCTACGAGCAGTACTTC
CDR3: CASSIPTSGSSYEQYF

D: -
J: TRBJ1-3
V: TRBV19
size: -
DNA: TGTGCCAGCGCCACTGGCCGAACTGGAAACACCATATATTTT
CDR3: CASATGRTGNTIYF

D: -
J: TRBJ1-5
V: TRBV5-1
size: -
DNA: TGCGCCAGCAGCTTAGGGGGGACTAGCAATCAGCCCCAGCATTTT
CDR3: CASSLGGTSNQPQHF

D: -
J: TRBJ1-5
V: TRBV11-2
size: once
DNA: TGTGCCAGCAGCCGAGAAGGATATAGCAATCAGCCCCAGCATTTT
CDR3: CASSREGYSNQPQHF

D: TRBD2
J: TRBJ2-1
V: TRBV5-1
size: -
DNA: TGCGCCAGCAGCTCCTGGACTAGCGGGAGGGCCACGTACAATGAGCAGTTCTTC
CDR3: CASSSWTSGRATYNEQFF

D: -
J: TRBJ1-1
V: TRBV27
size: once
DNA: TGTGCCAGCAGTTTTTCTACTTTGAACACTGAAGCTTTCTTT
CDR3: CASSFSTLNTEAFF

D: -
J: TRBJ1-4
V: TRBV6-5
size: -
DNA: TGTGCCAGCAATCGGCGCGGTGGGCGTAATGAAAAACTGTTTTTT
CDR3: CASNRRGGRNEKLFF

D: -
J: TRBJ1-1
V: TRBV5-1
size: -
DNA: TGCGCCAGCAGCTTGGTGGGCAGGGAAGCCGAAGCTTTCTTT
CDR3: CASSLVGREAEAFF

D: -
J: TRBJ2-1
V: TRBV14
size: once
DNA: TGTGCCAGCAGCCCTACGGGGCGGTTCTCCTACAATGAGCAGTTCTTC
CDR3: CASSPTGRFSYNEQFF

D: -
J: TRBJ2-3
V: TRBV7-6
size: -
DNA: TGTGCCAGCAGCCCCACAGGCACCGGGGATACGCAGTATTTT
CDR3: CASSPTGTGDTQYF

D: -
J: TRBJ2-1
V: TRBV4-1
size: -
DNA: TGCGCCAGCAGCCAAGAGAGGTCTTCCGAGTCCTACAATGAGCAGTTCTTC
CDR3: CASSQERSSESYNEQFF

D: TRBD2
J: TRBJ2-7
V: TRBV14
size: -
DNA: TGTGCCAGCAGCCAAGATGGGTGGGGGGGATTCTCCTACGAGCAGTACTTC
CDR3: CASSQDGWGGFSYEQYF

D: -
J: TRBJ2-7
V: TRBV7-9
size: -
DNA: TGTGCCAGCAGCTTAGGTTCCCAGTCCTACGAGCAGTACTTC
CDR3: CASSLGSQSYEQYF

D: TRBD1
J: TRBJ2-5
V: TRBV6-6
size: -
DNA: TGTGCCAGCAGTTACCGGACAGGGGGTATTGAGACCCAGTACTTC
CDR3: CASSYRTGGIETQYF

D: -
J: TRBJ2-1
V: TRBV6-4
size: -
DNA: TGTGCCAGCAGTGACTCGGGAGAGGGCTACAATGAGCAGTTCTTC
CDR3: CASSDSGEGYNEQFF

D: -
J: TRBJ2-5
V: TRBV29-1
size: -
DNA: TGCAGCGTTGATAGGGGGGTGGGAGAGACCCAGTACTTC
CDR3: CSVDRGVGETQYF